This T cell receptor beta chain was identified in a study of T cell repertoires in cytomegalovirus infection. Study overall: CMV epitopes that were recently identified and HLA-C-restricted were used alongside well-studied HLA-B-restricted ones. From public TCR beta signatures came an indication of both CMV infection and matching HLA type.

The length of the CDR3 is 16 residues. Unmatched junction bases numbered 13, after V lost 8 bases and J lost 4 bases. Germline V gives CDR1 MNHEY, CDR2 SVGAGI. Each CDR3 protein gets one entry after TCRdb re-called the reads with MiXCR. The sample gives roughly 180,000 distinct CDR3 sequences, less than 25% of which show up once; 20% to 30% is in the top ten. This clonotype has only a few counts. What it binds is unknown. Regarding the study as a whole: The ex vivo response was dominated by HLA-C-restricted CMV-specific TCR beta clonotypes.

Material: CD8+ T cells from cultured PBMCs, obtained from culture after CMV antigen stimulation. The chain employs TRBV6-5 and TRBJ2-2; 7 bases fit TRBD2. The receptor was derived from a human donor in good health (CMV status not recorded). Some clones in this sample may be carry-over from other donors' samples. CDR3 amino acids: CASVGQGGSSTGELFF. The CDR3, as DNA: TGTGCCAGCGTGGGTCAGGGCGGGAGTTCCACCGGGGAGCTGTTTTTT.